This is a list of T cell receptor beta chains from one sample in a study of T cells in Graves' hyperthyroidism and ophthalmopathy. Using its own MiXCR run on the multiplex PCR reads, TCRdb lists one record per CDR3 protein. The sample consists of about 180,000 distinct CDR3 sequences, around 15% of them appearing once. Sequencing was performed on blood. Receptor source: a woman aged 50 to 60 with Graves' hyperthyroidism. CDR3s include the opening cysteine and the closing phenylalanine or tryptophan.

CDR3 length: 13
V gene: TRBV11-2
J gene: TRBJ2-1
CDR3 protein: CASSSISWGEQFF

CDR3 length: 14
V gene: TRBV10-3
J gene: TRBJ1-2
CDR3 protein: CAISEFAGEDGYTF

CDR3 length: 15
V gene: TRBV27
J gene: TRBJ1-1
CDR3 protein: CASSRNRLLNTEAFF

CDR3 length: 11
V gene: TRBV28
J gene: TRBJ2-7
CDR3 protein: CASSLNDEQYF

CDR3 length: 15
V gene: TRBV6-5
J gene: TRBJ1-2
CDR3 protein: CASSYKVAGGDGYTF

CDR3 length: 13
V gene: TRBV20-1
J gene: TRBJ2-7
CDR3 protein: CSASGPSSYEQYF

CDR3 length: 14
V gene: TRBV12-3/TRBV12-4
J gene: TRBJ1-1
CDR3 protein: CASSLYRANTEAFF

CDR3 length: 12
V gene: TRBV6-1
J gene: TRBJ2-5
CDR3 protein: CASRPGGETQYF

CDR3 length: 14
V gene: TRBV7-7
J gene: TRBJ2-2
CDR3 protein: CASSWDSSTGELFF

CDR3 length: 12
V gene: TRBV3-1
J gene: TRBJ2-1
CDR3 protein: CASSRIYNEQFF

CDR3 length: 12
V gene: TRBV6-2/TRBV6-3
J gene: TRBJ1-1
CDR3 protein: CASVGEDTEAFF

CDR3 length: 13
V gene: TRBV6-1
J gene: TRBJ2-5
CDR3 protein: CASREQAQETQYF

CDR3 length: 15
V gene: TRBV2
J gene: TRBJ1-1
CDR3 protein: CASEGQGVDDTEAFF

CDR3 length: 14
V gene: TRBV27
J gene: TRBJ1-2
CDR3 protein: CASSRLDVHDGYTF

CDR3 length: 18
V gene: TRBV6-5
J gene: TRBJ2-4
CDR3 protein: CASSYSSPRGAAKNIQYF

CDR3 length: 15
V gene: TRBV11-3
J gene: TRBJ2-1
CDR3 protein: CASSLDRGAYNEQFF

CDR3 length: 15
V gene: TRBV7-2
J gene: TRBJ1-5
CDR3 protein: CASSLAGGNNQPQHF

CDR3 length: 14
V gene: TRBV5-1
J gene: TRBJ2-2
CDR3 protein: CASSLGTITGELFF

CDR3 length: 17
V gene: TRBV19
J gene: TRBJ2-3
CDR3 protein: CASSAPGTGISTDTQYF

CDR3 length: 14
V gene: TRBV27
J gene: TRBJ1-1
CDR3 protein: CASSLVNGGTEAFF

CDR3 length: 15
V gene: TRBV27
J gene: TRBJ1-2
CDR3 protein: CASSLKAGVNYGYTF